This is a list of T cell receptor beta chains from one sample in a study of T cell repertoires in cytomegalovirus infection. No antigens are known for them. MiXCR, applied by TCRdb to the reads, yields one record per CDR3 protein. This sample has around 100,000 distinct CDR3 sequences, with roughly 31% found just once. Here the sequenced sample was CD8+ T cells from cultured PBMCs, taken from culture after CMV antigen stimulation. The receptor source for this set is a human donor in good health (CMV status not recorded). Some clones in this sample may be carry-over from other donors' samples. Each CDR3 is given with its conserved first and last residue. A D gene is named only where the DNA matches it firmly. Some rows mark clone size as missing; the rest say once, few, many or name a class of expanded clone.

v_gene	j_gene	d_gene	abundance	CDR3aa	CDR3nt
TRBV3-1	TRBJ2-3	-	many	CASSPPRDLRGTDTQYF	TGTGCCAGCAGCCCTCCTAGGGACTTACGGGGGACAGATACGCAGTATTTT
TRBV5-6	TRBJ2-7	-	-	CASSRDGLFPREQYF	TGTGCCAGCAGTAGAGACGGACTCTTCCCGCGCGAGCAGTACTTC
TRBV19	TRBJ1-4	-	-	CASSYGPLSFSNEKLFF	TGTGCCAGTAGTTACGGACCTTTGAGTTTCAGTAATGAAAAACTGTTTTTT
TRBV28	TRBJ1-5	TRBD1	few	CASSLLGQGWNQPQHF	TGTGCCAGTTCCTTACTGGGACAGGGATGGAATCAGCCCCAGCATTTT
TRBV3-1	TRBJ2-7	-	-	CASSQARDSYEQYF	TGTGCCAGCAGCCAAGCGCGGGACTCCTACGAGCAGTACTTC
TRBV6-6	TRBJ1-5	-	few	CASGWNQPQHF	TGTGCCAGCGGCTGGAATCAGCCCCAGCATTTT
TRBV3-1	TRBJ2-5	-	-	CASSSREGQYWETQYF	TGTGCCAGCAGCTCAAGGGAAGGACAGTATTGGGAGACCCAGTACTTC
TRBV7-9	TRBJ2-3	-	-	CASSSPYSTDTQYF	TGTGCCAGCAGCTCACCATATTCCACAGATACGCAGTATTTT
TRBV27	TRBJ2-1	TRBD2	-	CASVTSGPYNEQFF	TGTGCCAGCGTAACTAGCGGACCTTACAATGAGCAGTTCTTC
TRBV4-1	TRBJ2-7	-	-	CASSQVIDGATRQYF	TGTGCCAGCAGCCAAGTCATTGATGGAGCTACGAGGCAGTACTTC
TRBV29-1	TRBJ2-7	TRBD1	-	CSVTGQGYEQYF	TGCAGCGTAACGGGACAGGGGTACGAGCAGTACTTC
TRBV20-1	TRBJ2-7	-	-	CSARETLGPLGSYEQYF	TGCAGTGCTAGAGAGACGTTGGGCCCCCTTGGCTCCTACGAGCAGTACTTC
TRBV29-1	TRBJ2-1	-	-	CSGSDSYEQFF	TGCAGCGGATCGGATTCTTATGAGCAGTTCTTC
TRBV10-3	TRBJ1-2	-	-	CAIRNRTGPPFINYGYTF	TGTGCCATCAGAAACCGGACCGGGCCTCCCTTTATTAACTATGGCTACACCTTC
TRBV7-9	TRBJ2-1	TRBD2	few	CASSLATGGSSYNEQFF	TGTGCCAGCAGCTTAGCGACGGGGGGGTCCTCCTACAATGAGCAGTTCTTC
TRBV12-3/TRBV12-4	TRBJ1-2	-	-	CASSFSTSYGYTF	TGTGCCAGCAGTTTTTCCACCTCATATGGCTACACCTTC
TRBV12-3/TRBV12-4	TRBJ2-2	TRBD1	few	CASTDRANTGELFF	TGTGCCAGCACCGACAGGGCGAACACCGGGGAGCTGTTTTTT
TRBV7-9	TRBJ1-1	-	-	CASSAPHEGVEAEAFF	TGTGCCAGCAGCGCTCCGCATGAGGGGGTAGAGGCTGAAGCTTTCTTT
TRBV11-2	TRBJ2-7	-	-	CASSLAPAKYEQYF	TGTGCCAGCAGCTTAGCCCCAGCCAAATACGAGCAGTACTTC
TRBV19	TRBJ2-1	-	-	CASSKTRNEQFF	TGTGCCAGTAGTAAGACAAGGAATGAGCAGTTCTTC
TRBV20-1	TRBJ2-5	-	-	CSAAVSNQETQYF	TGTAGTGCTGCGGTGTCCAACCAAGAGACCCAGTACTTC
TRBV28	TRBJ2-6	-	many	CASSESGANVLTF	TGTGCCAGCAGCGAGTCTGGGGCCAACGTCCTGACTTTC
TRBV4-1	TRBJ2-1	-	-	CASSPGVNSYNEQFF	TGCGCCAGCAGCCCCGGGGTTAACTCCTACAATGAGCAGTTCTTC
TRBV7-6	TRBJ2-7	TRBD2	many	CASSPGGSYEQYF	TGCGCCAGCAGCCCGGGGGGTAGCTACGAGCAGTACTTC
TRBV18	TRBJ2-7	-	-	CASSPAGTEQYF	TGTGCCAGCTCACCGGCAGGGACCGAGCAGTACTTC
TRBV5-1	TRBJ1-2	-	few	CASSLGDGSGYGYTF	TGCGCCAGCAGCTTGGGAGACGGGAGCGGATATGGCTACACCTTC
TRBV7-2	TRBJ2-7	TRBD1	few	CASSLIGDRGYEQYF	TGTGCCAGCAGCTTAATCGGGGACAGGGGGTACGAGCAGTACTTC
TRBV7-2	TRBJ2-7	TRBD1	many	CASSFLEVGTGVDEQYF	TGTGCCAGCAGCTTCCTCGAGGTCGGGACAGGGGTGGACGAGCAGTACTTC